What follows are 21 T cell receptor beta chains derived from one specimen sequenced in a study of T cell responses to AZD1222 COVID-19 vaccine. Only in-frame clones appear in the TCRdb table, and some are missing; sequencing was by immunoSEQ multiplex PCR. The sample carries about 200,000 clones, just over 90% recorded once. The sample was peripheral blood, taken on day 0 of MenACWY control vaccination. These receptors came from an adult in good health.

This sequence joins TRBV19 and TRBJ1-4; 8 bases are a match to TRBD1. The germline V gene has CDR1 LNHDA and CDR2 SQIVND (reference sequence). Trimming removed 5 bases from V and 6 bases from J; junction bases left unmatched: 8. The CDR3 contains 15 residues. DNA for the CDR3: TGTGCCAGTAGTGCTGGACAGGGTGGTTATGAAAAACTGTTTTTT. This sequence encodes CASSAGQGGYEKLFF. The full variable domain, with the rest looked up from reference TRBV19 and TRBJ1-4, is DGGITQSPKYLFRKEGQNVTLSCEQNLNHDAMYWYRQDPGQGLRLIYYSQIVNDFQKGDIAEGYSVSREKKESFPLTVTSAQKNPTAFYLCASSAGQGGYEKLFFGSGTQLSVL.

The CDR3 region is CASSLVSTEAFF. CDR3 sequence (DNA): TGTGCCAGCAGCTTAGTGAGTACTGAAGCTTTCTTT. The chain employs TRBV11-2 and TRBJ1-1; D is ambiguous. The ends were cut back, 1 base at V and 5 bases at J, with 5 bases in the middle. This CDR3 is built from 12 residues. CDR1 and CDR2 (germline): SGHAT, FQNNGV.

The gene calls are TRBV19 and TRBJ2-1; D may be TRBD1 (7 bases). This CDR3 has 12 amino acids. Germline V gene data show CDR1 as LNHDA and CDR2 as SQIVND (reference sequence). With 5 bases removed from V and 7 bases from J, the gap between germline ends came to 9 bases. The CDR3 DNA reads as TGTGCCAGTAGTCCAGGGGGGAATGAGCAGTTCTTC. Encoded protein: CASSPGGNEQFF.

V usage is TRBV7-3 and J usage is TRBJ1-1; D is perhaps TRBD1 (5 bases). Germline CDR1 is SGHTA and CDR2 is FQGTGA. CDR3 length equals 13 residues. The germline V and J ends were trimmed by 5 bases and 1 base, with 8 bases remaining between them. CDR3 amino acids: CASSETANTEAFF. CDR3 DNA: TGTGCCAGCAGCGAGACAGCGAACACTGAAGCTTTCTTT.

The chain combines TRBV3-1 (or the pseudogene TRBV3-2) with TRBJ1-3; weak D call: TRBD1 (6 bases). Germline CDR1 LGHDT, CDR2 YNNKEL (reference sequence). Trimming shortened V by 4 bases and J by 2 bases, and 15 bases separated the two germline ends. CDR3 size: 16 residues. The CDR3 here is CASSPSGGATGNTIYF. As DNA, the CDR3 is TGTGCCAGCAGCCCGTCTGGGGGGGCGACTGGAAACACCATATATTTT.

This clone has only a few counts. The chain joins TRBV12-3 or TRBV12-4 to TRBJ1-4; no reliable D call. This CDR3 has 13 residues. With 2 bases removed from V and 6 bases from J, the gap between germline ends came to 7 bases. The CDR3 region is CASSLLGYEKLFF. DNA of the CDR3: TGTGCCAGCAGTTTACTGGGGTATGAAAAACTGTTTTTT.

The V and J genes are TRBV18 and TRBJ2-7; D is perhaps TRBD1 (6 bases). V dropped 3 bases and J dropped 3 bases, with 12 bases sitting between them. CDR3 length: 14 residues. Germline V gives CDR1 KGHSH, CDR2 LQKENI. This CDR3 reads CASSPTGRIYEQYF. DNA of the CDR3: TGTGCCAGCTCACCTACAGGGAGAATCTACGAGCAGTACTTC.

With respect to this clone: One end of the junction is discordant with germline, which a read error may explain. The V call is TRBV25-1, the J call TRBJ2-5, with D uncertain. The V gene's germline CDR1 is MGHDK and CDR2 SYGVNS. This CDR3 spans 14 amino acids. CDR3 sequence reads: CASSESQIQEAQYF. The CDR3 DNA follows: TGTGCCAGCAGTGAAAGCCAGATCCAAGAGGCCCAGTACTTC.

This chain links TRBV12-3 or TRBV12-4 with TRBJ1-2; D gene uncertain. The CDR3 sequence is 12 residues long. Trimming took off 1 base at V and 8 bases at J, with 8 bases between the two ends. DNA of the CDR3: TGTGCCAGCAGTTTAGAAGGGAGGGGCTACACCTTC. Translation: CASSLEGRGYTF.

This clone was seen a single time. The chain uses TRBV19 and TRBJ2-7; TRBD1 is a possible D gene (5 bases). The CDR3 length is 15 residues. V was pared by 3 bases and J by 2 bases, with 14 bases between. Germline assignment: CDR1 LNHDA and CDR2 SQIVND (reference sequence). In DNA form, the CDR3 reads TGTGCCAGTAGTATCGATGCAGGGAAGGCCTACGAGCAGTACTTC. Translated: CASSIDAGKAYEQYF.

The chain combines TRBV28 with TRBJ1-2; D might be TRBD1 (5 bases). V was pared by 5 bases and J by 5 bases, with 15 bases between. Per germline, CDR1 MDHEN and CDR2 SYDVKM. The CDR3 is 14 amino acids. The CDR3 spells CASSSVPGQYGYTF. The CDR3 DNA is TGTGCCAGCAGTAGTGTCCCAGGGCAATATGGCTACACCTTC.

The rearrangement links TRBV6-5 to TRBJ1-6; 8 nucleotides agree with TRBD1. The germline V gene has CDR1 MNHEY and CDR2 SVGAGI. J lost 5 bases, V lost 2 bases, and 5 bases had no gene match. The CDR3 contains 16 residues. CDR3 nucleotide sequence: TGTGCCAGCAGTTACAGCAGGGGGCCGAATAATTCACCCCTCCACTTT. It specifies CASSYSRGPNNSPLHF.

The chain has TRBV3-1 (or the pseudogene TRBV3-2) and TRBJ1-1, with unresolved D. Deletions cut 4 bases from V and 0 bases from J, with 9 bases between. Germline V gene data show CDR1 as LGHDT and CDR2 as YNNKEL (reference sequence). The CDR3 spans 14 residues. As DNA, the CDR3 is TGTGCCAGCAGCCCCCGACGGCTGAACACTGAAGCTTTCTTT. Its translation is CASSPRRLNTEAFF.

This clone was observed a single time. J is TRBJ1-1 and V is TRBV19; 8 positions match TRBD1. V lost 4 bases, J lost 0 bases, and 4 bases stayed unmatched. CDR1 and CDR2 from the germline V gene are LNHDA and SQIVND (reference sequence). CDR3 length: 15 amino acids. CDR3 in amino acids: CASSNRQGMNTEAFF. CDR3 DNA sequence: TGTGCCAGTAGTAACAGACAGGGGATGAACACTGAAGCTTTCTTT. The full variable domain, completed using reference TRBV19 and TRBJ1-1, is DGGITQSPKYLFRKEGQNVTLSCEQNLNHDAMYWYRQDPGQGLRLIYYSQIVNDFQKGDIAEGYSVSREKKESFPLTVTSAQKNPTAFYLCASSNRQGMNTEAFFGQGTRLTVV.

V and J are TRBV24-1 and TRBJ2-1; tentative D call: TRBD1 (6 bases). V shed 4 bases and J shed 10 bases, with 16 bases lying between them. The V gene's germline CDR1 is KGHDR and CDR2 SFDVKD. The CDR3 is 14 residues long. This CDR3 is CATSDIGPTGEQFF. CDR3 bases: TGTGCCACCAGTGACATCGGGCCCACAGGGGAGCAGTTCTTC.

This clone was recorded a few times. Here the CDR3 reads CASSQDRDARDTIYF. CDR3 nucleotide sequence: TGTGCCAGCAGCCAAGACAGGGACGCCCGGGACACCATATATTTT. This chain joins TRBV6-5 and TRBJ1-3; 7 nucleotides line up with TRBD1. CDR1 and CDR2 (germline): MNHEY, SVGAGI. The CDR3 extends over 15 amino acids. The V gene end was trimmed by 6 bases and the J gene end by 8 bases; junction bases not matched to a gene: 13.

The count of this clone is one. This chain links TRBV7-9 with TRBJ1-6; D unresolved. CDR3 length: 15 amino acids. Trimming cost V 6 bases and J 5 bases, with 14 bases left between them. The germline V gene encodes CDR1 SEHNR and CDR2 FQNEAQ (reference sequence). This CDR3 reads CASSLRGQDNSPLHF. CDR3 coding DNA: TGTGCCAGCAGTCTTAGAGGCCAGGATAATTCACCCCTCCACTTT.

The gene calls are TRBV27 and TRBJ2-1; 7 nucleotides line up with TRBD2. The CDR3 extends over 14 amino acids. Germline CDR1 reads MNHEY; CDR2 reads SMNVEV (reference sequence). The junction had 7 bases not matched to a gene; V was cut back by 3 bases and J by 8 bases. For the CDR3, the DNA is TGTGCCAGCAGTTTCAGCGGGATAATACATGAGCAGTTCTTC. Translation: CASSFSGIIHEQFF.

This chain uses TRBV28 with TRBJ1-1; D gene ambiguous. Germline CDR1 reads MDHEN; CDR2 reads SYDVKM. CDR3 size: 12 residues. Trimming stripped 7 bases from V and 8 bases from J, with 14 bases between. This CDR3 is CASTLSPGEAFF. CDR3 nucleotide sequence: TGTGCCAGCACTCTCTCGCCAGGAGAAGCTTTCTTT.

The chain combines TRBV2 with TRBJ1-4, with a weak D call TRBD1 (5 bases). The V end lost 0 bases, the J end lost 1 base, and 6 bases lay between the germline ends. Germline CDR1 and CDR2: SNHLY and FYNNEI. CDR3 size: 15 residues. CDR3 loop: CASSEAGVTNEKLFF. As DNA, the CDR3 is TGTGCCAGCAGTGAAGCAGGGGTAACTAATGAAAAACTGTTTTTT. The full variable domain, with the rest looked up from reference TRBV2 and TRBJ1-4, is EPEVTQTPSHQVTQMGQEVILRCVPISNHLYFYWYRQILGQKVEFLVSFYNNEISEKSEIFDDQFSVERPDGSNFTLKIRSTKLEDSAMYFCASSEAGVTNEKLFFGSGTQLSVL.

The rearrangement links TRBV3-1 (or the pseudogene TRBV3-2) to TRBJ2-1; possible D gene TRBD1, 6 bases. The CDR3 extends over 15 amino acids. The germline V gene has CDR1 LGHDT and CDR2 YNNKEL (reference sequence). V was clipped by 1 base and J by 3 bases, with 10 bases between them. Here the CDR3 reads CASSQGRGFYNEQFF. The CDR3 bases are TGTGCCAGCAGCCAAGGAAGGGGGTTCTACAATGAGCAGTTCTTC.